This T cell receptor beta chain was identified during a study of blood T cell repertoires in COVID-19. About the research overall: COVID-19 samples, acute and convalescent, were from the United States, Italy and Spain. Nucleic acid was either cDNA or gDNA, and it came from T cells, B-cell-depleted T cells, or PBMCs.

The CDR3 totals 15 residues. Germline CDR1 reads KGHDR; CDR2 reads SFDVKD. The V gene lost 9 bases and the J gene lost 0 bases, with 15 bases spanning the gap. This clone came up a few times. As handled by the study authors: Using reference gene primer amplification, nucleated cell counts were estimated. The assay was immunoSEQ multiplex PCR, and TCRdb's table has in-frame clones only and misses some. D and trimming were read from the DNA, whereas the V and J calls and clone size are those reported in that table. The table includes over 70,000 clones, roughly 72% detected once. The sequenced material came from peripheral blood. This TCR derives from an older man with acute or convalescent COVID-19. The gene calls are TRBV24-1 and TRBJ2-3, with D possibly matching TRBD2 (7 bases). CDR3 bases: TGTGCCACCGCCCGGGGGGCCCAAAGCACAGATACGCAGTATTTT. Its protein is CATARGAQSTDTQYF.